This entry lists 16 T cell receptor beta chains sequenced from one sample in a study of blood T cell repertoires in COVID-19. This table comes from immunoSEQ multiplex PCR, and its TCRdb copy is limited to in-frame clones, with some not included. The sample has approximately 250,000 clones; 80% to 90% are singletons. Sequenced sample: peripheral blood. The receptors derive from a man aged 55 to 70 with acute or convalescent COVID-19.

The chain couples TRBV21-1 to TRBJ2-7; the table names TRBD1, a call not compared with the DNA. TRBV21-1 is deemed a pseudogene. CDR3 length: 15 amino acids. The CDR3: CASTIGQGSSYEQYF. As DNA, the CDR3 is TGTGCCAGCACCATTGGGCAGGGTTCATCCTACGAGCAGTACTTC.

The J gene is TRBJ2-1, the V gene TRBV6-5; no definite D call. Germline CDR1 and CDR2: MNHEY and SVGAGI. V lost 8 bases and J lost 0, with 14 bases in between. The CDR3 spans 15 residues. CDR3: CASRFRGSSYNEQFF. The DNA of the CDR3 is TGTGCCAGCCGATTCCGCGGAAGCTCCTACAATGAGCAGTTCTTC.

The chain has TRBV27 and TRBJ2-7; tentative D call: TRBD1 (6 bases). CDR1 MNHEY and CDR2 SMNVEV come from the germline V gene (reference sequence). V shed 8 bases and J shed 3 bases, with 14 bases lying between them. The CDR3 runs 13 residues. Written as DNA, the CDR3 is TGTGCCAGCGGGCGGACAGACCACTACGAGCAGTACTTC. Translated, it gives CASGRTDHYEQYF.

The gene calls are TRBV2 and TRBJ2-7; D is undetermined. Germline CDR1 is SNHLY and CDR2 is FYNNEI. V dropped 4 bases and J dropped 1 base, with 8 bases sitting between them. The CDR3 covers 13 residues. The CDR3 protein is CASSATVSYEQYF. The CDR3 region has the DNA TGTGCCAGCAGTGCGACTGTTTCCTACGAGCAGTACTTC. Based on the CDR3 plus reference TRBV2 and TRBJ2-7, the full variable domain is EPEVTQTPSHQVTQMGQEVILRCVPISNHLYFYWYRQILGQKVEFLVSFYNNEISEKSEIFDDQFSVERPDGSNFTLKIRSTKLEDSAMYFCASSATVSYEQYFGPGTRLTVT.

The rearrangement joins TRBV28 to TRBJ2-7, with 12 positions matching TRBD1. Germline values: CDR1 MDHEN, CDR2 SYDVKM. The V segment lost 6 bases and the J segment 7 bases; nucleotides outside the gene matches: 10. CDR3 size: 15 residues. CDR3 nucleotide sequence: TGTGCCAGCAGCCCACCGGGACAGGGGGCCAAAGAGCAGTACTTC. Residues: CASSPPGQGAKEQYF.

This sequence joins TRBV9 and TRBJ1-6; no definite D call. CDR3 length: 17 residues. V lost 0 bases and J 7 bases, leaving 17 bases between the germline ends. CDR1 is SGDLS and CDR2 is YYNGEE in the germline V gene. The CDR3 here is CASSVALGSGSNSPLHF. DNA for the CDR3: TGTGCCAGCAGCGTAGCTCTTGGGTCCGGGTCAAATTCACCCCTCCACTTT. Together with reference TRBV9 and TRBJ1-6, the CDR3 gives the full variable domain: DSGVTQTPKHLITATGQRVTLRCSPRSGDLSVYWYQQSLDQGLQFLIQYYNGEERAKGNILERFSAQQFPDLHSELNLSSLELGDSALYFCASSVALGSGSNSPLHFGNGTRLTVT.

CDR3 nucleotide sequence: TGTGCCAGCAGCCCGCATAGGGGGGGGGTCGCCGGGGAGCTGTTTTTT. Translated: CASSPHRGGVAGELFF. The gene calls are TRBV11-3 and TRBJ2-2; D might be TRBD2 (7 bases). CDR3 size: 16 residues. V lost 5 bases and J lost 6, with 19 bases in between. Germline assignment: CDR1 SGHNT and CDR2 YENEEA.

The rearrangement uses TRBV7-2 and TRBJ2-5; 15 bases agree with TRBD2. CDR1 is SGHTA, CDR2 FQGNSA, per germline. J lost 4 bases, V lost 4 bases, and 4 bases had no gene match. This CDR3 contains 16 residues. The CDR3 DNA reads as TGTGCCAGCAGCTCTGGACTAGCGGGGGGGCGAGAGACCCAGTACTTC. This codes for CASSSGLAGGRETQYF. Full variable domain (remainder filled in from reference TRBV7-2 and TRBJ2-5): GAGVSQSPSNKVTEKGKDVELRCDPISGHTALYWYRQSLGQGLEFLIYFQGNSAPDKSGLPSDRFSAERTGGSVSTLTIQRTQQEDSAVYLCASSSGLAGGRETQYFGPGTRLLVL.

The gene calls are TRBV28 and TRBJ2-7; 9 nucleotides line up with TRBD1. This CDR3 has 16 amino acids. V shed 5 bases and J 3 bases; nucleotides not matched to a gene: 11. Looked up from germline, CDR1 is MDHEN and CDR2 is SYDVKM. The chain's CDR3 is CASSLEGTGRIYEQYF. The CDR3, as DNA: TGTGCCAGCAGTCTTGAAGGGACAGGGAGGATCTACGAGCAGTACTTC.

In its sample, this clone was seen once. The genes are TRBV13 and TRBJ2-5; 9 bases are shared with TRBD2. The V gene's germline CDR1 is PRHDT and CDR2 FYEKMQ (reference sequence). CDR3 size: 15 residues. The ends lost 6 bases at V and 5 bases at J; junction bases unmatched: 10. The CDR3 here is CASSPGGSGSETQYF. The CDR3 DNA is TGTGCCAGCAGTCCCGGAGGTAGCGGGAGTGAGACCCAGTACTTC.

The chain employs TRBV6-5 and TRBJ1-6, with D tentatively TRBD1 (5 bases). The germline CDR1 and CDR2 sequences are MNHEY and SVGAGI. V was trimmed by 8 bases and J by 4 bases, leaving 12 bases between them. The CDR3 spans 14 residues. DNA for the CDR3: TGTGCCAGCGGGGAGGGACCTTATAATTCACCCCTCCACTTT. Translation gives CASGEGPYNSPLHF.

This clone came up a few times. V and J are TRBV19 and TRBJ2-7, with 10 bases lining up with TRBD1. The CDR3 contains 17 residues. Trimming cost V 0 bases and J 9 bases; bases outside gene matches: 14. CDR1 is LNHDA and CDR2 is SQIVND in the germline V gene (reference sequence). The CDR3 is CASSIETWGTGAVGQYF. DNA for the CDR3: TGTGCCAGTAGTATAGAGACGTGGGGGACAGGGGCGGTCGGGCAGTACTTC.

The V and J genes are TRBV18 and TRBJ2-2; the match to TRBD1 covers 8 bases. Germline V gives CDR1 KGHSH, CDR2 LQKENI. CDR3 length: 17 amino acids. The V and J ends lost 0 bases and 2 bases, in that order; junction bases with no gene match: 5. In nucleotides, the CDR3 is TGTGCCAGCTCACCACCGACTGGACAGGGAAACACCGGGGAGCTGTTTTTT. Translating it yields CASSPPTGQGNTGELFF.

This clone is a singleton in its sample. The CDR3 DNA sequence: TGCGCCAGCAGCCGTATACAAACTCCAGGGGCCTGGGGCTACACCTTC. Its translation: CASSRIQTPGAWGYTF. The rearrangement joins TRBV4-1 to TRBJ1-2, with a weak D call TRBD1 (6 bases). This CDR3 spans 16 amino acids. Trimming removed 4 bases at V and 8 bases at J, with 23 bases between. Germline V gives CDR1 MGHRA, CDR2 YSYEKL.

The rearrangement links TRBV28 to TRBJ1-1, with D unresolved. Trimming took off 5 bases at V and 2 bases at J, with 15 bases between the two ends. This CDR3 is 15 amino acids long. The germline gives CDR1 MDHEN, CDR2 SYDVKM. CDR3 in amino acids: CASSIQSGSNTEAFF. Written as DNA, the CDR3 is TGTGCCAGCAGTATCCAATCGGGGAGTAACACTGAAGCTTTCTTT.

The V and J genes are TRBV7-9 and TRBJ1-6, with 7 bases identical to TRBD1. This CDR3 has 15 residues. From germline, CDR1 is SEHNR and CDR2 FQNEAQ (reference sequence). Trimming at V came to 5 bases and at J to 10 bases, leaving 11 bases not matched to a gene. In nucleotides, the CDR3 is TGTGCCAGCAGCCGCCTCCAGGGGGAGGTATCACCCCTCCACTTT. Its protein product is CASSRLQGEVSPLHF.